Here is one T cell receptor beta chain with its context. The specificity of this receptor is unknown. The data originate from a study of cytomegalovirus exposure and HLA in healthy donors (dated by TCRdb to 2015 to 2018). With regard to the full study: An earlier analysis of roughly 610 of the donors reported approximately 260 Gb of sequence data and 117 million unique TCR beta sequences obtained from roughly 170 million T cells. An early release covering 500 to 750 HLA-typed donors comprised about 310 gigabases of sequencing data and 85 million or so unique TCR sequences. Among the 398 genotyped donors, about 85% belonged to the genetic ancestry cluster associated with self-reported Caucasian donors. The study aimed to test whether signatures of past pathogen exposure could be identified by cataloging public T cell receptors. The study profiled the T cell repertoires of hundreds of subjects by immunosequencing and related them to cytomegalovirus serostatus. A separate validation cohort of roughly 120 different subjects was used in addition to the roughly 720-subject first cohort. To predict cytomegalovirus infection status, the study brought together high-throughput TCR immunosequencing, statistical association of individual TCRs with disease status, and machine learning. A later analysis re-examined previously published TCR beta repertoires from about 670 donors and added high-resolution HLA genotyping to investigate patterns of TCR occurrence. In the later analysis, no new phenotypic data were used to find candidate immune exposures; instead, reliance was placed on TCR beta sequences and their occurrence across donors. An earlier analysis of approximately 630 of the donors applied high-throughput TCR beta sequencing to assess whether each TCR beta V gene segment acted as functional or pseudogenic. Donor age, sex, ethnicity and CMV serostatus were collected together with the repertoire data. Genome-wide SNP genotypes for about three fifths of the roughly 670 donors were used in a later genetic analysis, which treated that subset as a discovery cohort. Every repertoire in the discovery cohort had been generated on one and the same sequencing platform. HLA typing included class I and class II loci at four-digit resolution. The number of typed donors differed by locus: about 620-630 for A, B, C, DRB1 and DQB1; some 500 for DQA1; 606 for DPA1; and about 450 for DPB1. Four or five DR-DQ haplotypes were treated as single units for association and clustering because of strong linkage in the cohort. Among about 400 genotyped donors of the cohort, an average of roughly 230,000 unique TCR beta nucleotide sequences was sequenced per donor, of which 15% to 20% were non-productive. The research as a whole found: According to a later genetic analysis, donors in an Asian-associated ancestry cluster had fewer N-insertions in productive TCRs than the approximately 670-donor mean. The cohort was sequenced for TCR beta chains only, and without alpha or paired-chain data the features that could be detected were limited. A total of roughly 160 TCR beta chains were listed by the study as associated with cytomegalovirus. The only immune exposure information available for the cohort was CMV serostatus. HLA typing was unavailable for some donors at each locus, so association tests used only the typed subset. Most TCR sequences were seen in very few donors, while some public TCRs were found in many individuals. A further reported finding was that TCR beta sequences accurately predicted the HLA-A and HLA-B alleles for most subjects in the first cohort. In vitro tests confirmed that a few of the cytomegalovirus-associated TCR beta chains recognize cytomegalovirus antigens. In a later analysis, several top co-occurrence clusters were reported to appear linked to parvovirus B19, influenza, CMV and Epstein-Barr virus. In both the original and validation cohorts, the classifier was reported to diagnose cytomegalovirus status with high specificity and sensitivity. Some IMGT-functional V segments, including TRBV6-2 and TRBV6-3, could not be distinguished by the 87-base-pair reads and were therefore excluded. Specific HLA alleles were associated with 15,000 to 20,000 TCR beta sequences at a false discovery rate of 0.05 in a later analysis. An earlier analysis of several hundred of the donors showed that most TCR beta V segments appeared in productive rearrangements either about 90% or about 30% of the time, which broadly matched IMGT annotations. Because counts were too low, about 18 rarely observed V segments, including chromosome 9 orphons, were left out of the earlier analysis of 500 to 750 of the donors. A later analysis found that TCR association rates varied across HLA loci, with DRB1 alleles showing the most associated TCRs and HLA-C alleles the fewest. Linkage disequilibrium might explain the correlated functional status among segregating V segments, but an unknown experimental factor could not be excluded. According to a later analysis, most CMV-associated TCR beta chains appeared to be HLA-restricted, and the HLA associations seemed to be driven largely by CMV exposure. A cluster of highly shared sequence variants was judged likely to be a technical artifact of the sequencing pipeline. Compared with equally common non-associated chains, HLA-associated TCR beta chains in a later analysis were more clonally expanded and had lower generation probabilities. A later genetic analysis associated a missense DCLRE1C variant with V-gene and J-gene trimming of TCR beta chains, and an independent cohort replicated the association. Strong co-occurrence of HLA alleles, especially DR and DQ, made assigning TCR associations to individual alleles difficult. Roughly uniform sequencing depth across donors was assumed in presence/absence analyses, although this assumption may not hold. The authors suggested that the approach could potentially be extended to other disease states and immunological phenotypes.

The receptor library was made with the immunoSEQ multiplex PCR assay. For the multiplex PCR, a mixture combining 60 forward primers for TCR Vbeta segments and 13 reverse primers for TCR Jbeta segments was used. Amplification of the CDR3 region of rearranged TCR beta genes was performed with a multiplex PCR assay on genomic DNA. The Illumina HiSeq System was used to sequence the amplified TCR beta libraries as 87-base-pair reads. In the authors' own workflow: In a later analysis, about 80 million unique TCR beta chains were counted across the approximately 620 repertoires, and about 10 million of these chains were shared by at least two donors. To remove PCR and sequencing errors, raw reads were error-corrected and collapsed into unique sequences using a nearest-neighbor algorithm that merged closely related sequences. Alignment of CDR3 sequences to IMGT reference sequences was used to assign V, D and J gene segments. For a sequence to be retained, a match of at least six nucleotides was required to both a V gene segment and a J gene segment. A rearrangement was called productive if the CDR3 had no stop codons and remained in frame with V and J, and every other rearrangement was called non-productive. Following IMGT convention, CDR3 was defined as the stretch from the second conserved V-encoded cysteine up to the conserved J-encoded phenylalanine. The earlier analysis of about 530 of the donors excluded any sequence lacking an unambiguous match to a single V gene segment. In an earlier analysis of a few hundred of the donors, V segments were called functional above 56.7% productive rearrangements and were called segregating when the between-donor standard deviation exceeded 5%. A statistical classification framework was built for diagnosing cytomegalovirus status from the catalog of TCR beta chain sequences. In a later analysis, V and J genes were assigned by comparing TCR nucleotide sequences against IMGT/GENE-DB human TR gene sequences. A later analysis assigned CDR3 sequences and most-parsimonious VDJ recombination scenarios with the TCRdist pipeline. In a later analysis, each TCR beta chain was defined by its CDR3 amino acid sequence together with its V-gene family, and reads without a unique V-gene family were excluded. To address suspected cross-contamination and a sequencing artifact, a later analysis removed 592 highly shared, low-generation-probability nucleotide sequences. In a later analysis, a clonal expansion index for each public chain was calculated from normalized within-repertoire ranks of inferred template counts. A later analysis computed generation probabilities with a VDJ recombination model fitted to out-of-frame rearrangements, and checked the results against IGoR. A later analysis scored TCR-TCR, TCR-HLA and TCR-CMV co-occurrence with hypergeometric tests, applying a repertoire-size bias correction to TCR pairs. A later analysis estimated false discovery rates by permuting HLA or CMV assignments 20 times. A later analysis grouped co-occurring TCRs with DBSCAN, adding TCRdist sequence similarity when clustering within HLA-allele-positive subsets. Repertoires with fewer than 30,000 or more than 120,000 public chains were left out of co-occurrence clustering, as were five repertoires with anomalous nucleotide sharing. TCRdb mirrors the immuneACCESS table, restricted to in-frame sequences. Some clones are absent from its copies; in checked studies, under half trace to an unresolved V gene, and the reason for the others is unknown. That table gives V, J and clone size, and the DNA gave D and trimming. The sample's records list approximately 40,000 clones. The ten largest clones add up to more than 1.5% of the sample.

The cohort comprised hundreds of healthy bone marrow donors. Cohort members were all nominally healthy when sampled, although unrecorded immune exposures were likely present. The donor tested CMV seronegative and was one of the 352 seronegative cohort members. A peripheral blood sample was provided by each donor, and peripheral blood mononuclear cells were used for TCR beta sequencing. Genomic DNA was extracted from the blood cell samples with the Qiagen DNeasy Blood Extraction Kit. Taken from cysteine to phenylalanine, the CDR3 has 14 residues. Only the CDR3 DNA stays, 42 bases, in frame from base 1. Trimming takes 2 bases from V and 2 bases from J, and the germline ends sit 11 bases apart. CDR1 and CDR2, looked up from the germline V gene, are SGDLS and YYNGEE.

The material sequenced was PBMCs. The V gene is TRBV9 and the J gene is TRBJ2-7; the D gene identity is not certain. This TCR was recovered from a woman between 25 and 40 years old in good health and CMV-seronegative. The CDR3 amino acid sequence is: CASSVEQNPYEQYF. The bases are TGTGCCAGCAGCGTCGAACAGAATCCCTACGAGCAGTACTTC.